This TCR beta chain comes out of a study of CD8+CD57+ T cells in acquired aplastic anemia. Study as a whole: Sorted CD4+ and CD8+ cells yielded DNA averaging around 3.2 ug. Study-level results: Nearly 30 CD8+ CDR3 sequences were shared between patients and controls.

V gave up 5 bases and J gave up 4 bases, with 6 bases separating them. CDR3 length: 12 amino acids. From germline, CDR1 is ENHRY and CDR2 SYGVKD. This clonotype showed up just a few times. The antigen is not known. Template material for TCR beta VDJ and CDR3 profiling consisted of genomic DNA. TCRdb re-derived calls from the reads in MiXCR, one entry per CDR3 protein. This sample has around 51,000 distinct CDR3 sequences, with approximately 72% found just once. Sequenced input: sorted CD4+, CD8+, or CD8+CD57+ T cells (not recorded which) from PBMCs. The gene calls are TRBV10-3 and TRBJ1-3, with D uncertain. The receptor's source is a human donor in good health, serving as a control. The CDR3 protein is CAISSDGNTIYF. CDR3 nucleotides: TGTGCCATCAGTTCGGACGGAAACACCATATATTTT.